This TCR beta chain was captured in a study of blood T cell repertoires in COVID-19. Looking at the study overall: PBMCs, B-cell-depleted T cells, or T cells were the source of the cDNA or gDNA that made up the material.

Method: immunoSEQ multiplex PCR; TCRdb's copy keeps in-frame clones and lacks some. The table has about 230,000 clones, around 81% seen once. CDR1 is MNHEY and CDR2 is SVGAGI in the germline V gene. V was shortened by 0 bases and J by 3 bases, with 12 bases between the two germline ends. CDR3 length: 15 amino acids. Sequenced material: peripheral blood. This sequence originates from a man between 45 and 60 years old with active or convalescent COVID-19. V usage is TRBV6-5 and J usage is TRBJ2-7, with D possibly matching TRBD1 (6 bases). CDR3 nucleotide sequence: TGTGCCAGCAGTTACTCGACAGGACAAAGCTACGAGCAGTACTTC. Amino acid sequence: CASSYSTGQSYEQYF.